This T cell receptor beta chain was documented in a study of PD-1 blockade in classical Hodgkin lymphoma. Only in-frame clones appear in the TCRdb table, and some are missing; sequencing was by immunoSEQ multiplex PCR. This table has 20,000 to 25,000 clones, 90% appearing once. V was pared by 2 bases and J by 3 bases, with 14 bases between. The CDR3 runs to 15 residues. Germline lookup yields CDR1 MNHEY and CDR2 SVGAGI. Indicated time point: newly diagnosed, previously untreated cHL patient sample. Purification of CD4+ T cells from thawed PBMCs was achieved by magnetic negative selection. PBMCs from patients with newly diagnosed, untreated classical Hodgkin lymphoma served as a comparison group for the relapsed/refractory trial patients. Study-wide findings and caveats: As was reported, newly diagnosed patients showed lower baseline TCR diversity than healthy donors did. Underlying causes for the observed repertoire differences were not defined, possibly disease activity or prior therapy.

This clone was seen a single time. Its antigen is unknown. The receptor comes from a human donor with classical Hodgkin lymphoma. The chain links TRBV6-5 to TRBJ2-7; D is possibly TRBD2 (7 bases). The sample consisted of CD4+ T cells from blood. CDR3: CASSYGGGGFYEQYF. CDR3 DNA: TGTGCCAGCAGTTACGGAGGGGGGGGATTCTACGAGCAGTACTTC.